One and the same sample provided the 24 T cell receptor beta chains below, sequenced in a study of blood T cell repertoires in COVID-19. Some clones are missing from TCRdb's copy, which holds only in-frame ones; the method was immunoSEQ multiplex PCR. This table has about 100,000 clones, 80% to 90% appearing once. Sequenced sample: peripheral blood. These receptor sequences come from a human donor in a cohort sampled during active COVID-19.

The J gene is TRBJ1-5, the V gene TRBV6-6; D is undetermined. The germline V and J ends were trimmed by 5 bases and 4 bases, with 6 bases remaining between them. CDR3 length: 12 amino acids. Germline V CDR1 and CDR2: MNHNY, SVGAGI (reference sequence). This CDR3 reads CASSPTNQPQHF. In nucleotides, the CDR3 is TGTGCCAGCAGTCCTACTAATCAGCCCCAGCATTTT.

This clone was counted only a few times. The genes are TRBV30 and TRBJ2-7, with D unresolved. Trimming cost V 0 bases and J 4 bases, with 4 bases left between them. The CDR3 has 11 residues. Germline CDR1 GTSNPN, CDR2 SVGIG (reference sequence). In nucleotides, the CDR3 is TGTGCCTGGAGTGTTATGTACGAGCAGTACTTC. Translated, it gives CAWSVMYEQYF.

V is TRBV2 and J is TRBJ2-5; D not resolved. This CDR3 contains 12 residues. Per germline, CDR1 SNHLY and CDR2 FYNNEI. Trimming cost V 5 bases and J 4 bases, with 8 bases left between them. CDR3: CASSLDGETQYF. The CDR3 region has the DNA TGTGCCAGCAGTTTAGATGGAGAGACCCAGTACTTC.

This rearrangement joins TRBV5-5 to TRBJ2-1; TRBD2 matches 15 bases. Germline CDR1 SGHKS, CDR2 YYEKEE (reference sequence). Trimming cost V 4 bases and J 6 bases; bases outside gene matches: 11. The CDR3 spans 18 residues. The CDR3, as DNA: TGTGCCAGCAGCCCTAGTCACGGACTAGCGGGAGGGGGCAATGAGCAGTTCTTC. Its translation is CASSPSHGLAGGGNEQFF.

The CDR3 reads CASSTGQGLQPQHF. The CDR3 DNA reads as TGTGCCAGCAGCACGGGACAGGGACTTCAGCCCCAGCATTTT. The gene calls are TRBV28 and TRBJ1-5, with 9 bases fitting TRBD1. V lost 6 bases, J lost 6 bases, and 6 bases stayed unmatched. This CDR3 comprises 14 residues. CDR1 and CDR2 from the germline V gene are MDHEN and SYDVKM.

This sequence joins TRBV10-3 and TRBJ1-5; 9 nucleotides match TRBD1. Germline assignment: CDR1 ENHRY and CDR2 SYGVKD. The CDR3 runs 17 residues. V was clipped by 2 bases and J by 5 bases; unmatched bases: 10. In DNA, the CDR3 is TGTGCCATCAGTGAGACCGTCCCGGGACAGGGTTATCAGCCCCAGCATTTT. Encoded protein: CAISETVPGQGYQPQHF.

J is TRBJ2-2 and V is TRBV5-6; the D gene is possibly TRBD2 (6 bases). This CDR3 region has 14 residues. Trimming pared 1 base from V and 6 bases from J, leaving 10 bases between. Germline CDR1 is SGHDT and CDR2 is YYEEEE. The CDR3 DNA reads as TGTGCCAGCAGCTTGAAAGGCGGGGCCGGGGAGCTGTTTTTT. This encodes CASSLKGGAGELFF.

V usage is TRBV9 and J usage is TRBJ2-7, with 10 bases matching TRBD2. CDR1 is SGDLS, CDR2 YYNGEE, per germline. The CDR3 loop spans 14 amino acids. Unmatched junction bases numbered 4, after V lost 0 bases and J lost 7 bases. DNA for the CDR3: TGTGCCAGCAGCGTAGCTACGGGACTAGCGGAGCAGTACTTC. It specifies CASSVATGLAEQYF.

This clone was found once. The rearrangement joins TRBV29-1 to TRBJ1-5, with 9 bases identical to TRBD1. CDR3 size: 16 residues. In germline, CDR1 is SQVTM, CDR2 ANQGSEA. V shed 6 bases and J 0 bases; nucleotides not matched to a gene: 9. The CDR3 loop reads CSVKTGGGNSNQPQHF. The CDR3, as DNA: TGCAGCGTCAAGACAGGGGGAGGGAATAGCAATCAGCCCCAGCATTTT.

V gene TRBV3-1 (or the pseudogene TRBV3-2) combines with J gene TRBJ2-2; no clear D gene. Germline CDR1 reads LGHDT; CDR2 reads YNNKEL (reference sequence). Trimming removed 8 bases from V and 6 bases from J, with 7 bases in between. The CDR3 has 11 amino acids. As DNA, the CDR3 is TGTGCCAGCGAGGTCTCCGGGGAGCTGTTTTTT. This encodes CASEVSGELFF.

The chain links TRBV5-6 to TRBJ1-1; D may be TRBD1 (6 bases). The CDR3 has 15 residues. Trimming left V 4 bases short and J 4 bases short, with 17 bases between. Germline CDR1 is SGHDT and CDR2 is YYEEEE. The CDR3 loop is CASSPSPGQSTEAFF. For the CDR3, the DNA is TGTGCCAGCAGCCCCAGTCCGGGACAAAGCACTGAAGCTTTCTTT.

The V and J genes are TRBV3-1 (or the pseudogene TRBV3-2) and TRBJ1-2; no definite D call. The germline V gene encodes CDR1 LGHDT and CDR2 YNNKEL (reference sequence). The CDR3 is made up of 14 amino acids. With 6 bases removed from V and 8 bases from J, the gap between germline ends came to 19 bases. CDR3 region: CASSPQAVRWGYTF. CDR3 sequence (DNA): TGTGCCAGCAGTCCTCAGGCCGTCAGATGGGGCTACACCTTC.

The V gene is TRBV5-1, the J gene TRBJ2-3; 7 positions match TRBD2. Trimming at V came to 7 bases and at J to 2 bases, leaving 7 bases not matched to a gene. CDR3 size: 14 residues. The germline V gene has CDR1 SGHRS and CDR2 YFSETQ. This CDR3 is CASAIAGSTDTQYF. CDR3 nucleotides: TGCGCCAGCGCCATAGCGGGCTCCACAGATACGCAGTATTTT.

This chain uses TRBV11-1 with TRBJ1-4; D call uncertain. This CDR3 comprises 14 residues. Germline V lookup: CDR1 SGHAT, CDR2 FQDESV (reference sequence). Trimming shortened V by 5 bases and J by 8 bases, and 15 bases separated the two germline ends. The CDR3 DNA is TGTGCCAGCAGCCGTTCCATGGCGGAGGAAAAACTGTTTTTT. This translates into CASSRSMAEEKLFF.

This rearrangement joins TRBV19 to TRBJ1-2, with no clear D. CDR1 is LNHDA, CDR2 SQIVND, per germline (reference sequence). The CDR3 totals 11 residues. As DNA, the CDR3 is TGTGTCGCCGGGACTAACTATGGCTACACCTTC. Protein sequence: CVAGTNYGYTF.

This clone was counted a few times. The chain recombines TRBV7-2 with TRBJ2-7; D is ambiguous. The CDR3 totals 13 residues. Germline CDR1 SGHTA, CDR2 FQGNSA. V gave up 6 bases and J gave up 3 bases, with 12 bases separating them. The CDR3 reads CASRPASGYEQYF. The CDR3 DNA reads TGTGCCAGCAGACCAGCCTCGGGCTACGAGCAGTACTTC. Full variable domain (outside the CDR3, taken from reference TRBV7-2 and TRBJ2-7): GAGVSQSPSNKVTEKGKDVELRCDPISGHTALYWYRQSLGQGLEFLIYFQGNSAPDKSGLPSDRFSAERTGGSVSTLTIQRTQQEDSAVYLCASRPASGYEQYFGPGTRLTVT.

The chain is built from TRBV2 and TRBJ1-2; D remains unclear. The V gene lost 4 bases and the J gene lost 8 bases, with 8 bases spanning the gap. There are 11 residues in the CDR3. CDR1 and CDR2 (germline): SNHLY, FYNNEI. The CDR3 sequence: CASSGGGGYTF. The CDR3 bases are TGTGCCAGCAGTGGAGGAGGGGGCTACACCTTC.

This clone has just one count. The genes are TRBV9 and TRBJ2-7, with 8 bases that match TRBD1. V dropped 4 bases and J dropped 5; count of bases not matched to a gene: 11. There are 15 residues in the CDR3. Germline V gives CDR1 SGDLS, CDR2 YYNGEE. The CDR3 region is CASSKGGQASNEQYF. CDR3 DNA sequence: TGTGCCAGCAGCAAAGGGGGACAGGCTTCCAACGAGCAGTACTTC.

This clone has more than one count but fewer than ten. The chain couples TRBV24-1 to TRBJ2-7, with 9 bases that match TRBD1. Trimming removed 12 bases from V and 4 bases from J; junction bases left unmatched: 15. The CDR3 has 15 residues. Germline lookup yields CDR1 KGHDR and CDR2 SFDVKD. This CDR3 reads CAPRCTGGCSYEQYF. DNA of the CDR3: TGTGCCCCCCGATGTACAGGGGGCTGTTCGTACGAGCAGTACTTC.

V usage is TRBV6-5 and J usage is TRBJ1-1; 9 nucleotides line up with TRBD1. The CDR3 consists of 16 residues. With V trimmed by 0 bases and J by 6 bases, 8 bases remained unmatched. Germline values: CDR1 MNHEY, CDR2 SVGAGI. CDR3 sequence reads: CASSYSWDRVSPEAFF. CDR3 in DNA: TGTGCCAGCAGTTACTCCTGGGACAGGGTGTCCCCTGAAGCTTTCTTT.

The rearrangement uses TRBV5-1 and TRBJ1-3; D might be TRBD1 (5 bases). From germline, CDR1 is SGHRS and CDR2 YFSETQ. The germline V and J ends were trimmed by 2 bases and 0 bases, with 15 bases remaining between them. CDR3 size: 17 residues. Here the CDR3 DNA reads TGCGCCAGCAGCTTCGGATGGGGGGAACTCTCTGGAAACACCATATATTTT. Its translation is CASSFGWGELSGNTIYF.

The rearrangement links TRBV18 to TRBJ2-5; TRBD1 aligns across 7 bases. V shed 0 bases and J 2 bases; nucleotides not matched to a gene: 3. Germline CDR1 is KGHSH and CDR2 is LQKENI. CDR3 size: 15 residues. The CDR3 coding sequence is TGTGCCAGCTCACCACCGGGACAGAGGCAAGAGACCCAGTACTTC. As protein: CASSPPGQRQETQYF. The variable domain in full, completed from reference TRBV18 and TRBJ2-5, reads NAGVMQNPRHLVRRRGQEARLRCSPMKGHSHVYWYRQLPEEGLKFMVYLQKENIIDESGMPKERFSAEFPKEGPSILRIQQVVRGDSAAYFCASSPPGQRQETQYFGPGTRLLVL.

This sequence joins TRBV20-1 and TRBJ2-5, with D perhaps matching TRBD2 (5 bases). There are 14 residues in the CDR3. Trimming took 3 bases from V and 3 from J, leaving 14 bases between them. Germline V gene data show CDR1 as DFQATT and CDR2 as SNEGSKA (reference sequence). The CDR3 sequence is CSASGQRLEETQYF. CDR3 sequence (DNA): TGCAGTGCTAGTGGTCAGCGGTTAGAAGAGACCCAGTACTTC.

The chain recombines TRBV21-1 with TRBJ1-5; TRBD1, the table's D call, lacks a check against the DNA. TRBV21-1 is a pseudogene segment. The CDR3 spans 14 residues. DNA for the CDR3: TGTGCCAGCAGCATACGACAGGGTCCTCAGCCCCAGCATTTT. The encoded protein is CASSIRQGPQPQHF.